These 22 T cell receptor beta chains were sequenced from one sample in a study of cytomegalovirus exposure and HLA in healthy donors. With 60 Vbeta and 13 Jbeta primers, the PCR was carried out. Libraries were prepared by immunoSEQ multiplex PCR; TCRdb keeps only in-frame clonotypes and omits some of them. Here the sample spans about 86,000 clones, about three quarters being singletons. The sequenced material came from PBMCs. These receptors originate from a man aged 60 to 69 in good health and CMV-seronegative.

V is TRBV29-1 and J is TRBJ2-3; TRBD1 is a possible D gene (5 bases). Trimming cost V 4 bases and J 3 bases, with 8 bases left between them. Per germline, CDR1 SQVTM and CDR2 ANQGSEA. The CDR3 is 12 amino acids. CDR3 DNA: TGCAGCGTTGTTAAGGGGACAGATACGCAGTATTTT. Translation: CSVVKGTDTQYF.

This clone was recorded once. The genes are TRBV9 and TRBJ2-1, with 10 bases aligning to TRBD2. The V and J ends lost 3 bases and 4 bases, in that order; junction bases with no gene match: 10. Germline CDR1 reads SGDLS; CDR2 reads YYNGEE. The CDR3 runs 17 residues. CDR3 sequence reads: CASSGRLAGTGYNEQFF. The CDR3 nucleotides are TGTGCCAGCAGCGGCCGACTAGCGGGTACGGGGTACAATGAGCAGTTCTTC.

The chain carries TRBV7-8 and TRBJ2-7; the match to TRBD2 covers 12 bases. V trimming: 1 base; J trimming: 9 bases; junction bases outside the gene matches: 7. The CDR3 covers 15 residues. Germline CDR1 and CDR2: SGHVS and FQNEAQ. The CDR3 nucleotides read TGTGCCAGCAGCTTAGGGACTAGCGGGGCCGGTGCGCAGTACTTC. Amino acids: CASSLGTSGAGAQYF.

The chain joins TRBV28 to TRBJ2-6; 9 bases line up with TRBD1. V gave up 7 bases and J gave up 1 base; unmatched junction bases: 5. Germline V gene data show CDR1 as MDHEN and CDR2 as SYDVKM. The CDR3 is 16 residues long. The CDR3: CASIDRGISGANVLTF. The DNA for the CDR3 is TGTGCCAGCATAGACAGGGGGATTTCTGGGGCCAACGTCCTGACTTTC.

For the CDR3, the DNA is TGTGCCAGCAGTACTCAGGGGGCCGGCAATCAGCCCCAGCATTTT. This translates into CASSTQGAGNQPQHF. This sequence joins TRBV2 and TRBJ1-5, with 8 bases lining up with TRBD1. V shed 5 bases, J shed 2 bases, and the junction held 5 bases outside the gene matches. Per the germline V gene, CDR1 is SNHLY and CDR2 is FYNNEI. CDR3 length: 15 amino acids.

This clone came up a few times. The chain joins TRBV28 to TRBJ1-5; D gene uncertain. The V gene lost 6 bases and the J gene lost 6 bases, with 15 bases spanning the gap. This CDR3 is 14 amino acids long. Germline assignment: CDR1 MDHEN and CDR2 SYDVKM. CDR3 nucleotide sequence: TGTGCCAGCAGCAAGGCGGTGGTTACTCAGCCCCAGCATTTT. Translating gives CASSKAVVTQPQHF.

The chain combines TRBV21-1 with TRBJ2-7; the table's D gene call, TRBD2, was not cross checked with the DNA. TRBV21-1 is recorded as a pseudogene. The CDR3 covers 13 residues. The CDR3 DNA reads TGTGCCAGCAGATGGCGGGAGGGTGGCGAGCAGTACTTC. Translating it yields CASRWREGGEQYF.

The chain uses TRBV7-2 and TRBJ2-5, with 8 bases aligning to TRBD2. The length of the CDR3 is 14 residues. The V gene's germline CDR1 is SGHTA and CDR2 FQGNSA. J lost 3 bases, V lost 5 bases, and 5 bases had no gene match. As DNA, the CDR3 is TGTGCCAGCAGCCCTCTAGCGGGCAAAGAGACCCAGTACTTC. This encodes CASSPLAGKETQYF.

The gene calls are TRBV28 and TRBJ2-7; a possible D gene is TRBD2 (5 bases). Trimming shortened V by 8 bases and J by 3 bases, and 17 bases separated the two germline ends. The CDR3 has 14 amino acids. CDR1 and CDR2 (germline): MDHEN, SYDVKM. The CDR3 region has the DNA TGTGCCAGCCTTGGCGGGCCCGTTAACTACGAGCAGTACTTC. It yields the protein CASLGGPVNYEQYF.

This rearrangement joins TRBV7-2 to TRBJ2-7; tentative D call: TRBD1 (6 bases). Germline V gene sequence: CDR1 SGHTA, CDR2 FQGNSA. The V end lost 7 bases, the J end lost 4 bases, and 26 bases lay between the germline ends. The CDR3 loop spans 17 amino acids. The CDR3 region has the DNA TGTGCCAGCAACCCAGGATGGGGCAGGGGCCCCTCGTACGAGCAGTACTTC. As protein: CASNPGWGRGPSYEQYF. The variable domain in full, completed from reference TRBV7-2 and TRBJ2-7, reads GAGVSQSPSNKVTEKGKDVELRCDPISGHTALYWYRQSLGQGLEFLIYFQGNSAPDKSGLPSDRFSAERTGGSVSTLTIQRTQQEDSAVYLCASNPGWGRGPSYEQYFGPGTRLTVT.

A single count supports this clone. The CDR3 spells CASSAGRGGTDTQYF. As DNA, the CDR3 is TGTGCCAGCAGCGCGGGGCGGGGGGGCACAGATACGCAGTATTTT. This chain connects TRBV9 to TRBJ2-3; TRBD2 aligns across 8 bases. J was trimmed by 1 base and V by 3 bases; bases with no gene match: 4. The CDR3 loop spans 15 amino acids. From germline, CDR1 is SGDLS and CDR2 YYNGEE.

The chain links TRBV5-4 to TRBJ1-3; D might be TRBD1 (5 bases). V was cut by 5 bases and J by 0 bases, with 15 bases left in between. Germline CDR1 and CDR2: SGHNT and YYREEE (reference sequence). CDR3 size: 16 residues. For the CDR3, the DNA is TGTGCCAGCAGGGGGGACGGAGGGAGCTCTGGAAACACCATATATTTT. Residues: CASRGDGGSSGNTIYF.

This chain joins TRBV4-1 and TRBJ2-6; 10 nucleotides line up with TRBD1. Germline CDR1 and CDR2: MGHRA and YSYEKL. Unmatched junction bases numbered 10, after V lost 1 base and J lost 4 bases. CDR3 length: 19 residues. The CDR3: CASSQAPGTGEPGANVLTF. The CDR3 region has the DNA TGCGCCAGCAGCCAAGCCCCCGGGACAGGGGAGCCCGGGGCCAACGTCCTGACTTTC.

V and J are TRBV19 and TRBJ2-3; TRBD2 agrees at 7 bases. Trimming took 3 bases from V and 2 from J; bases not matched to a gene: 8. CDR1 is LNHDA and CDR2 is SQIVND in the germline V gene (reference sequence). The CDR3 runs 16 residues. The CDR3 nucleotides read TGTGCCAGTAGTATGGCAGGCGGGGGTCTCACAGATACGCAGTATTTT. Its translation: CASSMAGGGLTDTQYF.

This chain uses TRBV6-5 with TRBJ1-2, with D perhaps matching TRBD1 (5 bases). Germline lookup yields CDR1 MNHEY and CDR2 SVGAGI. The V end lost 0 bases, the J end lost 6 bases, and 11 bases lay between the germline ends. The CDR3 sequence is 14 residues long. The CDR3 DNA reads TGTGCCAGCAGTTACTCGAGGGACTTGAATGGCTACACCTTC. Protein: CASSYSRDLNGYTF.

The genes are TRBV27 and TRBJ2-1; D unresolved. Germline values: CDR1 MNHEY, CDR2 SMNVEV (reference sequence). The germline V and J ends were trimmed by 6 bases and 1 base, with 7 bases remaining between them. The CDR3 is 13 amino acids. DNA of the CDR3: TGTGCCAGCAGAATGGCATCCTACAATGAGCAGTTCTTC. It specifies CASRMASYNEQFF.

This CDR3 is CATSRDRAGSSTEAFF. The CDR3, as DNA: TGTGCCACCAGCAGAGATCGAGCGGGATCAAGCACTGAAGCTTTCTTT. The rearrangement links TRBV15 to TRBJ1-1; no clear D gene. CDR1 is LNHNV, CDR2 YYDKDF, per germline (reference sequence). The CDR3 has 16 residues. V was pared by 0 bases and J by 4 bases, with 15 bases between.

This chain joins TRBV19 and TRBJ1-5; 9 bases are a match to TRBD1. CDR3 length: 16 amino acids. The germline V gene encodes CDR1 LNHDA and CDR2 SQIVND (reference sequence). V shed 1 base and J 5 bases; nucleotides not matched to a gene: 6. The CDR3 sequence: CASSIVGQGLDQPQHF. The CDR3, as DNA: TGTGCCAGTAGTATAGTGGGACAGGGATTAGATCAGCCCCAGCATTTT.

The CDR3, as DNA: TGTGCCAGCAGCATGGACAGGGTCAATGAGCAGTTCTTC. Translated: CASSMDRVNEQFF. J is TRBJ2-1 and V is TRBV5-6, with 8 positions matching TRBD1. Per the germline V gene, CDR1 is SGHDT and CDR2 is YYEEEE. The CDR3 has 13 residues. The ends lost 4 bases at V and 6 bases at J; junction bases unmatched: 3.

The chain joins TRBV6-1 to TRBJ1-3, with 8 bases aligning to TRBD1. The CDR3 sequence is 14 residues long. Germline V CDR1 and CDR2: MNHNS, SASEGT. The junction had 11 bases not matched to a gene; V was cut back by 8 bases and J by 8 bases. The CDR3 is CASSDRGGRDTIYF. Written as DNA, the CDR3 is TGTGCCAGCTCAGACAGGGGAGGTAGAGACACCATATATTTT.

The gene calls are TRBV5-6 and TRBJ1-2, with D tentatively TRBD1 (5 bases). CDR3 length: 13 amino acids. V lost 7 bases, J lost 2 bases, and 12 bases lay in between. Germline lookup yields CDR1 SGHDT and CDR2 YYEEEE. The CDR3 loop is CASLLGGNYGYTF. The CDR3 nucleotides read TGTGCCAGCCTATTGGGGGGAAACTATGGCTACACCTTC. The whole variable domain, filled in from reference TRBV5-6 and TRBJ1-2, reads DAGVTQSPTHLIKTRGQQVTLRCSPKSGHDTVSWYQQALGQGPQFIFQYYEEEERQRGNFPDRFSGHQFPNYSSELNVNALLLGDSALYLCASLLGGNYGYTFGSGTRLTVV.

This clone has only one observation. The V and J genes are TRBV6-5 and TRBJ2-1; D is possibly TRBD1 (5 bases). The CDR3 has 14 residues. V lost 2 bases and J 4 bases, leaving 9 bases between the germline ends. Per germline, CDR1 MNHEY and CDR2 SVGAGI. The CDR3 DNA reads as TGTGCCAGCAGTTACGACAGCAGATACAATGAGCAGTTCTTC. Translated, it gives CASSYDSRYNEQFF.